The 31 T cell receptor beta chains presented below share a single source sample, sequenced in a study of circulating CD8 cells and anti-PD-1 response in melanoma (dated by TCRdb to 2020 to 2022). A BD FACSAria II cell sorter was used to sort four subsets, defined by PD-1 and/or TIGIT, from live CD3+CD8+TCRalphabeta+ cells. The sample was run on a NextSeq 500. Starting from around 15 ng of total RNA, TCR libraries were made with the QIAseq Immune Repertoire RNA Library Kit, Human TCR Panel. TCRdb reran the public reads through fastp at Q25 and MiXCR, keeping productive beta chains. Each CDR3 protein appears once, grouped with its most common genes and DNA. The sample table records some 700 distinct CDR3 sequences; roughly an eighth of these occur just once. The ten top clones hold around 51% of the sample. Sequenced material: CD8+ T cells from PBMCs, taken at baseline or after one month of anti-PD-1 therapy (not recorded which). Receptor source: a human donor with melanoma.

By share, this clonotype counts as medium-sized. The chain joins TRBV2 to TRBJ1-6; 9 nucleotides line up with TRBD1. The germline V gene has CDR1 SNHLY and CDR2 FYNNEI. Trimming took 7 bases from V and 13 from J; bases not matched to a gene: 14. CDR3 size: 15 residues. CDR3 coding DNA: TGTGCCAGCACCGAACCGGGACAGGGTTTTGGCCCCCTCCACTTT. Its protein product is CASTEPGQGFGPLHF. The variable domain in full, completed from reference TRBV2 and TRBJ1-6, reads EPEVTQTPSHQVTQMGQEVILRCVPISNHLYFYWYRQILGQKVEFLVSFYNNEISEKSEIFDDQFSVERPDGSNFTLKIRSTKLEDSAMYFCASTEPGQGFGPLHFGNGTRLTVT.

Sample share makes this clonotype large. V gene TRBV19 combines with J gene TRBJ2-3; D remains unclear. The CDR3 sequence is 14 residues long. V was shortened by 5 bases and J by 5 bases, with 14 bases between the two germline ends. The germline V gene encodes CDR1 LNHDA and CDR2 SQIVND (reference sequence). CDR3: CASSFVASRDTQYF. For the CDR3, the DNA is TGTGCCAGTAGTTTTGTGGCCTCCCGAGATACGCAGTATTTT.

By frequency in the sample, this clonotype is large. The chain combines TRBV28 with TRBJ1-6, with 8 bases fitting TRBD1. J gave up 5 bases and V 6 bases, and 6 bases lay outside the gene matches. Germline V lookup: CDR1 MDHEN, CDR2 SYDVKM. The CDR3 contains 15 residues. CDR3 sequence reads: CASRETGVNNSPLHF. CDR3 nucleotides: TGTGCCAGCAGGGAGACAGGGGTTAATAATTCACCCCTCCACTTT. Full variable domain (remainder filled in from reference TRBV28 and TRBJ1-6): DVKVTQSSRYLVKRTGEKVFLECVQDMDHENMFWYRQDPGLGLRLIYFSYDVKMKEKGDIPEGYSVSREKKERFSLILESASTNQTSMYLCASRETGVNNSPLHFGNGTRLTVT.

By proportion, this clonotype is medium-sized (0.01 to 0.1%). CDR3 in DNA: TGTGCCACCAGTGATTTGCGGGGAGGTGAGCAGTTCTTC. This sequence encodes CATSDLRGGEQFF. This chain links TRBV24-1 with TRBJ2-1; D might be TRBD2 (6 bases). V lost 0 bases, J lost 9 bases, and 8 bases lay in between. The length of the CDR3 is 13 residues. Germline values: CDR1 KGHDR, CDR2 SFDVKD.

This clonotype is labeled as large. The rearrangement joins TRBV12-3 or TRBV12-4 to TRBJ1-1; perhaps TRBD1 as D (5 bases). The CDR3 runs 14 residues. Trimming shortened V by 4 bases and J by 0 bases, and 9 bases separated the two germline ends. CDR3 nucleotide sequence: TGTGCCAGCAGTTGGGGCAGTGTGAACACTGAAGCTTTCTTT. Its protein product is CASSWGSVNTEAFF.

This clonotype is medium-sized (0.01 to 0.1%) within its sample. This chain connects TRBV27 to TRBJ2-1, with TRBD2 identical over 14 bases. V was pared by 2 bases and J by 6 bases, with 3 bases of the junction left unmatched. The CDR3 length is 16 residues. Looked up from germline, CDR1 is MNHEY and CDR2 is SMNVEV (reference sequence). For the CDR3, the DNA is TGTGCCAGCAGTTTAGGGACTAGCGGGGGAGTCAATGAGCAGTTCTTC. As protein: CASSLGTSGGVNEQFF.

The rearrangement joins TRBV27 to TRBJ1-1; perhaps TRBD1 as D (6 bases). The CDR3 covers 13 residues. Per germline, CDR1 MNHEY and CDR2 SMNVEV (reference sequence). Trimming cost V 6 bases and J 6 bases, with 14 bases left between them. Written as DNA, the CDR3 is TGTGCCAGCAGATTGACAGGCGTCGCTGAAGCTTTCTTT. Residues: CASRLTGVAEAFF.

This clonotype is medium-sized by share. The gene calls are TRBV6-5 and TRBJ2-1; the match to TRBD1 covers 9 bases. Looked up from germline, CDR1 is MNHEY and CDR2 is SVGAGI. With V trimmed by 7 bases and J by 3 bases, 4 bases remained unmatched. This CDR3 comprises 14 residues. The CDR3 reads CASTVTGGYNEQFF. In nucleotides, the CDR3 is TGTGCCAGCACCGTGACAGGGGGCTACAATGAGCAGTTCTTC.

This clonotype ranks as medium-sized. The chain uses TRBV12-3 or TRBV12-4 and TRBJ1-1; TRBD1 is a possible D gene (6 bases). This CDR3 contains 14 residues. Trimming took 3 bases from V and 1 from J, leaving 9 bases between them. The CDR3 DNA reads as TGTGCCAGCAGTTTCGGGGGCGGGAACACTGAAGCTTTCTTT. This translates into CASSFGGGNTEAFF.

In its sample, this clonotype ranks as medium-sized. CDR3 in DNA: TGTGCCAGTAGTATCCTCGGGACAGGGGGAACTGAAGCTTTCTTT. As protein: CASSILGTGGTEAFF. V and J are TRBV19 and TRBJ1-1; TRBD1 matches at 11 bases. V lost 3 bases, J lost 5 bases, and 5 bases stayed unmatched. In germline, CDR1 is LNHDA, CDR2 SQIVND (reference sequence). This CDR3 has 15 residues.

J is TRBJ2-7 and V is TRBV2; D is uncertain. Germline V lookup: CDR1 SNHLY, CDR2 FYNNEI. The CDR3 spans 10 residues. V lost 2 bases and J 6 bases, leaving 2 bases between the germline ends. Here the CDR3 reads CASSESEQYF. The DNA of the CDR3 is TGTGCCAGCAGTGAATCCGAGCAGTACTTC.

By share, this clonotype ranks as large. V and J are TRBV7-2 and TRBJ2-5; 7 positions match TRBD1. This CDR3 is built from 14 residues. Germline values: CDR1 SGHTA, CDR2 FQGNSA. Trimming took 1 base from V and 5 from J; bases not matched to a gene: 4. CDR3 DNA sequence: TGTGCCAGCAGCTTAGGTAGCAGGGGGGAGACCCAGTACTTC. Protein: CASSLGSRGETQYF. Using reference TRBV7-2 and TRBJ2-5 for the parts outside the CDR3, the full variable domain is GAGVSQSPSNKVTEKGKDVELRCDPISGHTALYWYRQSLGQGLEFLIYFQGNSAPDKSGLPSDRFSAERTGGSVSTLTIQRTQQEDSAVYLCASSLGSRGETQYFGPGTRLLVL.

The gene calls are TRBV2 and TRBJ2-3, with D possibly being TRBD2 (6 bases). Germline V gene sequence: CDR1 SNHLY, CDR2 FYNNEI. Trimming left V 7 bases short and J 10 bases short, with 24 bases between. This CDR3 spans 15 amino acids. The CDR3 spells CASIPPGSGSGAQYF. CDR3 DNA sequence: TGTGCCAGCATCCCGCCGGGTAGCGGTTCCGGTGCGCAGTATTTT.

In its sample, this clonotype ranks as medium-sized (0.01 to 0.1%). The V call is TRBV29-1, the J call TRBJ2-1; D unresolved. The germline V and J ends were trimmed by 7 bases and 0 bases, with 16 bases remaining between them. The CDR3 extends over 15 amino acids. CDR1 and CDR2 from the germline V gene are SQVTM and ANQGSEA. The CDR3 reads CSARGVLNSYNEQFF. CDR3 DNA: TGCAGCGCCAGAGGAGTTCTAAACTCCTACAATGAGCAGTTCTTC.

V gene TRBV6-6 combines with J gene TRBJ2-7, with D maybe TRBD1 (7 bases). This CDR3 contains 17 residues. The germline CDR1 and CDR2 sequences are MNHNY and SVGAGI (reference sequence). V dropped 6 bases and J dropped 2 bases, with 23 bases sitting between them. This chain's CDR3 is CASSYLWGDSSAYEQYF. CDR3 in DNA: TGTGCCAGCAGCTACCTTTGGGGGGACAGCTCTGCCTACGAGCAGTACTTC.

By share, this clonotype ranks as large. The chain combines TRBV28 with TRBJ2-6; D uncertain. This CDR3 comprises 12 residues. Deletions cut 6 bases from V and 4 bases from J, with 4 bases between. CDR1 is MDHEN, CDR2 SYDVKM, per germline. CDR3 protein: CASRAGANVLTF. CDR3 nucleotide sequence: TGTGCCAGCAGAGCCGGGGCCAACGTCCTGACTTTC. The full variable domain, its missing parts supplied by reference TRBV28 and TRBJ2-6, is DVKVTQSSRYLVKRTGEKVFLECVQDMDHENMFWYRQDPGLGLRLIYFSYDVKMKEKGDIPEGYSVSREKKERFSLILESASTNQTSMYLCASRAGANVLTFGAGSRLTVL.

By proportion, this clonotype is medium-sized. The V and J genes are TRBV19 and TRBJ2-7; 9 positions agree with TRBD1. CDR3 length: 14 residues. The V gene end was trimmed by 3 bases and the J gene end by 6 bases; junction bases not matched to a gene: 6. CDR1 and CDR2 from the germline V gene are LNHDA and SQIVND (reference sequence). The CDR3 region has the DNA TGTGCCAGTAGTATGGGGACAGGGCAAAGCGAGCAGTACTTC. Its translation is CASSMGTGQSEQYF. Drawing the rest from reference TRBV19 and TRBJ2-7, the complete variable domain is DGGITQSPKYLFRKEGQNVTLSCEQNLNHDAMYWYRQDPGQGLRLIYYSQIVNDFQKGDIAEGYSVSREKKESFPLTVTSAQKNPTAFYLCASSMGTGQSEQYFGPGTRLTVT.

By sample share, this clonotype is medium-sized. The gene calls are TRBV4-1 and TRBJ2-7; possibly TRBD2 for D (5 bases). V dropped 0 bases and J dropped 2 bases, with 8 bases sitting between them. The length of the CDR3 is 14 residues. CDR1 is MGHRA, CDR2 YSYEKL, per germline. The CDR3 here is CASSQDRGTYEQYF. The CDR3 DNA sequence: TGCGCCAGCAGCCAAGATCGAGGGACCTACGAGCAGTACTTC.

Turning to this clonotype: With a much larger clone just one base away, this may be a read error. The CDR3 loop is CGARPGQDLYGYTF. As DNA, the CDR3 is TGCGGTGCTCGCCCCGGACAGGACCTCTATGGCTACACCTTC. This chain connects TRBV20-1 to TRBJ1-2, with 7 bases that match TRBD1. The CDR3 has 14 residues. Germline CDR1 and CDR2: DFQATT and SNEGSKA (reference sequence).

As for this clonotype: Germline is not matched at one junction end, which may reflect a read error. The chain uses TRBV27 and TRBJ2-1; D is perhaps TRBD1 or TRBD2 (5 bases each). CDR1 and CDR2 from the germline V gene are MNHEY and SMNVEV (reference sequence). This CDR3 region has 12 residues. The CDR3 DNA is TGTGCCAGCACACGGGGCGGCAATGAGCAGATCTTC. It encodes CASTRGGNEQIF.

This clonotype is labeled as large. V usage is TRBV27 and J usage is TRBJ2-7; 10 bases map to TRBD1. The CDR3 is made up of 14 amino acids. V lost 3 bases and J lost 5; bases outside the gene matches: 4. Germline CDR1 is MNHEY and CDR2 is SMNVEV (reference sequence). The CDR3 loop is CASSLDRGDNEQYF. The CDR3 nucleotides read TGTGCCAGCAGTTTGGACAGGGGGGATAACGAGCAGTACTTC.

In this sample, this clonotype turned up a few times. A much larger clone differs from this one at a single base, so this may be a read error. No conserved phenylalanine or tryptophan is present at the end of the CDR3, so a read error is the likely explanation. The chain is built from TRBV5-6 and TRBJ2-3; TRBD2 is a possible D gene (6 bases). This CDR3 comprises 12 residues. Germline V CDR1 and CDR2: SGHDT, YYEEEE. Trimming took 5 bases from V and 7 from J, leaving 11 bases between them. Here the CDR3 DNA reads TGTGCCAGCAGTCAGGAGGGTAATACGCAGTATCTT. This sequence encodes CASSQEGNTQYL.

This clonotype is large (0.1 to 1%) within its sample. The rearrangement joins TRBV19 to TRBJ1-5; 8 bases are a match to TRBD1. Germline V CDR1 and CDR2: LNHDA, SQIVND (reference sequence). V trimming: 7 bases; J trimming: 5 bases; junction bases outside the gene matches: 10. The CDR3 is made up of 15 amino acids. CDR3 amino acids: CASTGRGQGDQPQHF. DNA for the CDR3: TGTGCCAGTACCGGAAGAGGACAGGGAGATCAGCCCCAGCATTTT.

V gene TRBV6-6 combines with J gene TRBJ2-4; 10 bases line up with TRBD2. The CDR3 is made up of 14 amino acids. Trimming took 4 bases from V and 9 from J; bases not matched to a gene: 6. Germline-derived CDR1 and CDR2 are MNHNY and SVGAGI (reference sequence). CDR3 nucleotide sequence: TGTGCCAGCAGTTCCAGCGGGAGGGAAGTCATTCAGTACTTC. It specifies CASSSSGREVIQYF.

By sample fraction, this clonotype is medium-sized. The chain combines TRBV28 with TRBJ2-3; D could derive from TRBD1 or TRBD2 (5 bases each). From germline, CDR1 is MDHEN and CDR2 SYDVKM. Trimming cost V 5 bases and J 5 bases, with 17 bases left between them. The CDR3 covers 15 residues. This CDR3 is CASSSGASSIDTQYF. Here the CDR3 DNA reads TGTGCCAGCAGTAGTGGGGCTAGCTCCATAGATACGCAGTATTTT.

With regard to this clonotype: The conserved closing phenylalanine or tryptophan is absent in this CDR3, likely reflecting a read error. CDR3 sequence: CASSPGQGDTEAFS. The CDR3 nucleotides are TGTGCCAGCAGCCCGGGACAGGGAGACACTGAAGCTTTCTCT. V gene TRBV6-5 combines with J gene TRBJ1-1; 9 positions match TRBD1. CDR1 and CDR2 (germline): MNHEY, SVGAGI. The V and J ends lost 6 bases and 3 bases, in that order; junction bases with no gene match: 5. This CDR3 contains 14 residues.

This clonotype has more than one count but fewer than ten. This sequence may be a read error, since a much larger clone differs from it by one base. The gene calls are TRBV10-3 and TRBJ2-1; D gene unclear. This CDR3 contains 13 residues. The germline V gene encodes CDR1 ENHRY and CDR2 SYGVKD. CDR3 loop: CAISESRYNERFF. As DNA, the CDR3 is TGTGCCATCAGTGAGTCAAGGTACAATGAGCGGTTCTTC.

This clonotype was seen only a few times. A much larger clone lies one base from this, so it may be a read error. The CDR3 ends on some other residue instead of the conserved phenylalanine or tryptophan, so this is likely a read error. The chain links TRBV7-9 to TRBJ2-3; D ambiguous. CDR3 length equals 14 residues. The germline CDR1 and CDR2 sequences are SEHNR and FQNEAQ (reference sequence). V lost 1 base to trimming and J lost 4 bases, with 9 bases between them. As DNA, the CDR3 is TGTGCCAGCAGCTTAGGTCCCATGGCAGATACGCAGTATCTT. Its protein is CASSLGPMADTQYL.

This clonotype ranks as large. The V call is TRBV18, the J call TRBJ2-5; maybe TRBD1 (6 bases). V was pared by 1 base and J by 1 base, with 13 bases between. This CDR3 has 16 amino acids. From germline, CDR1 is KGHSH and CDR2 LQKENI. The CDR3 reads CASSPRAEGVQETQYF. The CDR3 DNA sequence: TGTGCCAGCTCACCACGTGCAGAGGGGGTCCAAGAGACCCAGTACTTC.

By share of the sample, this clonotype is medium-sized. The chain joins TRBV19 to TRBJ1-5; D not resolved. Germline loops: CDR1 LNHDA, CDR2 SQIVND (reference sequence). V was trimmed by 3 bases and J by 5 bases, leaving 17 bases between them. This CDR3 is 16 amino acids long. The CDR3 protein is CASSIEFGQIYQPQHF. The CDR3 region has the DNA TGTGCCAGTAGTATCGAATTCGGGCAGATCTATCAGCCCCAGCATTTT.

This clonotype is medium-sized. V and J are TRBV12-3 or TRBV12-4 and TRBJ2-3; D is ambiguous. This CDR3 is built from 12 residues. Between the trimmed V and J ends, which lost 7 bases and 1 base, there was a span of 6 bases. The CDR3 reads CASTTRTDTQYF. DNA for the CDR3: TGTGCCAGCACTACACGCACAGATACGCAGTATTTT.